This T cell receptor (beta chain) is from a study of T cells after posttransplantation cyclophosphamide. The data were produced by immunoSEQ multiplex PCR, yet TCRdb's version contains in-frame clones alone and is incomplete. The sample lists 9,000 to 10,000 clones, roughly 90% seen once, with 26% in the top ten. Germline V lookup: CDR1 SGHTA, CDR2 FQGTGA. V lost 1 base to trimming and J lost 6 bases, with 5 bases between them. CDR3 length equals 12 residues. Sampled 1 year posttransplant, controls received myeloablative marrow transplants, methotrexate and a calcineurin inhibitor. This TCR was sampled from a young adult male patient who received an allogeneic stem cell transplant from an unrelated donor, was CMV-positive, and had no GVHD. Some T cells may trace back to the graft donor. The source material was PBMCs, sampled after an allogeneic stem cell transplant with a calcineurin inhibitor and methotrexate. The chain carries TRBV7-3 and TRBJ2-3, with D possibly matching TRBD1 (5 bases). CDR3 region: CASSLKGDTQYF. CDR3 coding DNA: TGTGCCAGCAGCTTAAAGGGGGATACGCAGTATTTT.